The clone carrying this T cell receptor beta chain was picked up one time. The antigen is not known. The data belong to a study of T cell responses to AZD1222 COVID-19 vaccine. Regarding the study as a whole: A rise in Spike-specific TCR breadth and depth followed two AZD1222 doses.

CDR3 size: 12 residues. Trimming took 10 bases from V and 3 from J, leaving 11 bases between them. Clones were read by immunoSEQ multiplex PCR, and TCRdb kept only the in-frame ones, dropping some. The sample holds 65,000 to 95,000 clones; 92% are singletons and the top ten take about 7.1%. V is TRBV12-3 or TRBV12-4 and J is TRBJ2-3, with a tentative D call TRBD2 (6 bases). This receptor was obtained from an adult in good health. The source material was peripheral blood, sampled on day 0 of MenACWY control vaccination. This CDR3 reads CATNRGTDTQYF. In nucleotides, the CDR3 is TGTGCCACCAACCGGGGGACAGATACGCAGTATTTT.